Below are 21 T cell receptor beta chains sequenced from a single sample in a study of blood T cells in healthy people across ages. It was with a sample-barcoded 5' primer and a J-beta primer mix that a second PCR of roughly 6 to 12 cycles was run. One entry per CDR3 protein, called by TCRdb with MiXCR from the 5' RACE reads. The top ten clones hold 9.4% of a sample with roughly 700,000 distinct CDR3 sequences, more than 20% of them seen once. These data were also filed under a second study, of T cells of mothers and their children.

Sequencing was done on a sample of blood. These TCRs come from a boy younger than 18 in good health.

The V gene is TRBV12-3 or TRBV12-4, the J gene TRBJ2-7, with D unclear. V dropped 10 bases and J dropped 2 bases, with 9 bases sitting between them. This CDR3 contains 11 residues. This chain's CDR3 is CANSATYEQYF. The CDR3 DNA sequence: TGTGCCAACAGCGCCACCTACGAGCAGTACTTC.

This clonotype was found a few times. The chain recombines TRBV5-1 with TRBJ1-4; 8 bases match TRBD1. Germline V gives CDR1 SGHRS, CDR2 YFSETQ. J gave up 4 bases and V 4 bases, and 6 bases lay outside the gene matches. The CDR3 sequence is 15 residues long. CDR3 amino acids: CASSRQGARNEKLFF. The CDR3 DNA reads as TGCGCCAGCAGCCGTCAGGGGGCCCGTAATGAAAAACTGTTTTTT.

The J gene is TRBJ2-1, the V gene TRBV29-1; D gene ambiguous. Trimming cost V 2 bases and J 7 bases, with 15 bases left between them. Germline CDR1 and CDR2: SQVTM and ANQGSEA. This CDR3 is 14 amino acids long. The CDR3 sequence is CSVEPDQFGNEQFF. The DNA of the CDR3 is TGCAGCGTTGAACCCGATCAGTTTGGAAATGAGCAGTTCTTC.

Only a few counts were recorded for this clonotype. The chain is built from TRBV6-5 and TRBJ2-5, with a tentative D call TRBD1 (5 bases). The J call may be in error: the DNA end matches TRBJ2-7 better. This CDR3 has 11 residues. CDR1 and CDR2 from the germline V gene are MNHEY and SVGAGI. This CDR3 reads CASSYRSEQYF. The CDR3 DNA sequence: TGTGCCAGCAGCTACAGGAGCGAGCAGTACTTC.

This clonotype was observed a few times. The CDR3 here is CASRRNYGYTF. Here the CDR3 DNA reads TGTGCCAGCAGGAGAAACTATGGCTACACCTTC. This chain connects TRBV6-5 to TRBJ1-2, with D hard to call. V was shortened by 6 bases and J by 2 bases, with 4 bases between the two germline ends. The CDR3 extends over 11 amino acids. CDR1 and CDR2 from the germline V gene are MNHEY and SVGAGI.

This chain uses TRBV5-1 with TRBJ2-1, with 7 bases fitting TRBD2. The CDR3 consists of 15 residues. V shed 4 bases and J 7 bases; nucleotides not matched to a gene: 11. Germline lookup yields CDR1 SGHRS and CDR2 YFSETQ. CDR3 DNA sequence: TGCGCCAGCAGCCCAGGGACTATCGTTGTGAATGAGCAGTTCTTC. Amino acid sequence: CASSPGTIVVNEQFF. Complete variable domain (other parts from reference TRBV5-1 and TRBJ2-1): KAGVTQTPRYLIKTRGQQVTLSCSPISGHRSVSWYQQTPGQGLQFLFEYFSETQRNKGNFPGRFSGRQFSNSRSEMNVSTLELGDSALYLCASSPGTIVVNEQFFGPGTRLTVL.

This rearrangement joins TRBV29-1 to TRBJ2-5, with 11 bases aligning to TRBD2. This CDR3 spans 14 amino acids. V was clipped by 0 bases and J by 11 bases; unmatched bases: 8. In germline, CDR1 is SQVTM, CDR2 ANQGSEA. CDR3 in amino acids: CSVEEASGGTAQYF. DNA for the CDR3: TGCAGCGTTGAAGAGGCTAGCGGGGGGACTGCTCAGTACTTC. The complete variable domain, with remaining parts taken from reference TRBV29-1 and TRBJ2-5, reads SAVISQKPSRDICQRGTSLTIQCQVDSQVTMMFWYRQQPGQSLTLIATANQGSEATYESGFVIDKFPISRPNLTFSTLTVSNMSPEDSSIYLCSVEEASGGTAQYFGPGTRLLVL.

The chain recombines TRBV2 with TRBJ2-7; TRBD2 agrees at 12 bases. Germline V gives CDR1 SNHLY, CDR2 FYNNEI. The trim removed 3 bases at V and 6 bases at J, leaving 6 bases unmatched. The CDR3 loop spans 15 amino acids. The CDR3 region is CASSDRASGRGEQYF. CDR3 nucleotides: TGTGCCAGCAGTGACAGGGCTAGCGGGAGGGGCGAGCAGTACTTC.

This clonotype came up a few times. The gene calls are TRBV7-2 and TRBJ2-7; 11 bases map to TRBD1. Germline V CDR1 and CDR2: SGHTA, FQGNSA. V was clipped by 5 bases and J by 7 bases; unmatched bases: 4. The CDR3 runs to 13 residues. The CDR3 DNA is TGTGCCAGCAGCCAGGACAGGGGGCAAGAGCAGTACTTC. It encodes CASSQDRGQEQYF.

A few counts support this clonotype. This chain connects TRBV29-1 to TRBJ2-1, with D perhaps matching TRBD1 (5 bases). V shed 2 bases and J shed 5 bases, with 10 bases lying between them. The CDR3 length is 13 residues. In germline, CDR1 is SQVTM, CDR2 ANQGSEA. The CDR3 DNA sequence: TGCAGCGTTGAAAGTCAGGGAAACAATGAGCAGTTCTTC. Translation: CSVESQGNNEQFF.

This clonotype was seen only a few times. This rearrangement joins TRBV10-1 to TRBJ2-3; tentatively, D is TRBD2 (6 bases). CDR1 and CDR2 from the germline V gene are WNHNN and SYGVQD (reference sequence). The CDR3 consists of 16 residues. Trimming cost V 2 bases and J 6 bases, with 18 bases left between them. The CDR3 spells CASSEGSSGSADTQYF. The DNA for the CDR3 is TGCGCCAGCAGTGAGGGGAGTAGCGGCTCGGCGGATACGCAGTATTTT.

V usage is TRBV20-1 and J usage is TRBJ2-5, with 10 bases identical to TRBD2. Germline V gene sequence: CDR1 DFQATT, CDR2 SNEGSKA (reference sequence). Trimming at V came to 3 bases and at J to 2 bases, leaving 6 bases not matched to a gene. The CDR3 spans 15 residues. The CDR3 DNA reads TGCAGTGCTAGCCTAGCGGGAGTCATACAAGAGACCCAGTACTTC. Translated: CSASLAGVIQETQYF.

The J gene is TRBJ2-5, the V gene TRBV10-3; a possible D gene is TRBD2 (5 bases). Judging by the DNA end, TRBJ2-1 fits better; the J call may be wrong. Germline assignment: CDR1 ENHRY and CDR2 SYGVKD. The CDR3 runs 17 residues. This chain's CDR3 is CAISESGRDVPYNEQFF. The CDR3 DNA reads as TGTGCCATCAGTGAGTCTGGCCGGGATGTCCCGTACAATGAGCAGTTCTTC.

The V call is TRBV5-1, the J call TRBJ2-7, with D hard to call. The CDR3 loop spans 13 amino acids. Germline V lookup: CDR1 SGHRS, CDR2 YFSETQ. V was trimmed by 0 bases and J by 5 bases, leaving 9 bases between them. This chain's CDR3 is CASSLAVGNEQYF. CDR3 sequence (DNA): TGCGCCAGCAGCTTGGCCGTGGGGAACGAGCAGTACTTC.

The V and J genes are TRBV12-3 or TRBV12-4 and TRBJ2-2; the D gene is possibly TRBD2 (5 bases). The V and J ends lost 7 bases and 4 bases respectively, with 19 bases between them. This CDR3 contains 16 residues. The CDR3 DNA reads TGTGCCAGCACCCCCGCGGGCGGCGTCAGCACCGGGGAGCTGTTTTTT. This sequence encodes CASTPAGGVSTGELFF.

This clonotype occurred a few times. This rearrangement joins TRBV5-1 to TRBJ2-1; D gene unclear. Germline loops: CDR1 SGHRS, CDR2 YFSETQ. The CDR3 consists of 13 residues. V shed 9 bases and J shed 0 bases, with 10 bases lying between them. CDR3 bases: TGCGCCACCAGACCGGACTCCTACAATGAGCAGTTCTTC. This codes for CATRPDSYNEQFF.

The sample holds a few counts of this clonotype. This chain connects TRBV28 to TRBJ2-5; unclear D gene. Trimming cost V 6 bases and J 7 bases, with 12 bases left between them. Per the germline V gene, CDR1 is MDHEN and CDR2 is SYDVKM. The CDR3 contains 12 residues. The CDR3 nucleotides are TGTGCCAGCAGATCTACTCAGAGGACCCAGTACTTC. This gives the protein CASRSTQRTQYF.

The rearrangement links TRBV5-5 to TRBJ1-1, with a weak D call TRBD1 (6 bases). Per the germline V gene, CDR1 is SGHKS and CDR2 is YYEKEE (reference sequence). V lost 0 bases and J lost 6, with 12 bases in between. This CDR3 has 14 amino acids. The CDR3 region is CASSLAPGHPEAFF. The CDR3 nucleotides are TGTGCCAGCAGCTTGGCCCCGGGACACCCTGAAGCTTTCTTT.

The DNA for the CDR3 is TGCGCCAGCAGCTCCCTAGCGGGACTCGAGCAGTACTTC. Translation gives CASSSLAGLEQYF. The V call is TRBV5-1, the J call TRBJ2-5, with 9 positions matching TRBD2. The DNA end is more similar to TRBJ2-7, so the J call may be wrong. Per germline, CDR1 SGHRS and CDR2 YFSETQ. The CDR3 covers 13 residues.

CDR3 region: CASRRGIYNEQFF. The CDR3 coding sequence is TGCGCCAGCAGGCGGGGCATTTACAATGAGCAGTTCTTC. V gene TRBV10-2 combines with J gene TRBJ2-5; D possibly corresponds to TRBD2 (6 bases). Near its end, the DNA agrees better with TRBJ2-1, so the J call may be wrong. Germline assignment: CDR1 WSHSY and CDR2 SAAADI. The CDR3 is made up of 13 amino acids.

The chain uses TRBV28 and TRBJ2-1; the D is unclear. The assigned J gene may be wrong: the sequence end matches TRBJ2-7 better. Germline V gene lookup returns CDR1 MDHEN and CDR2 SYDVKM. The CDR3 spans 15 residues. The CDR3 region has the DNA TGTGCCAGCAGCCCCATGGCCAGCAGCTCCTACGAGCAGTACTTC. Residues: CASSPMASSSYEQYF.